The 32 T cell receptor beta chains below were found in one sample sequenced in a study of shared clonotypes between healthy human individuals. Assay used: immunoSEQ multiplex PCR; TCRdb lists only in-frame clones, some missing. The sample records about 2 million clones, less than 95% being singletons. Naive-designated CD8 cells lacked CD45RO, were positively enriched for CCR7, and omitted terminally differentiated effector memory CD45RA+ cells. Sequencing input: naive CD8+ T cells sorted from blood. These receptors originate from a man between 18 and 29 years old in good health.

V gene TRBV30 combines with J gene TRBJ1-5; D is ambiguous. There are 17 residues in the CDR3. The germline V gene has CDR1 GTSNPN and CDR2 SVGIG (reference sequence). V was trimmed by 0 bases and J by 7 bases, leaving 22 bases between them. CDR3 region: CAWSVSFPTALRQPQHF. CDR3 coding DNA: TGTGCCTGGAGTGTAAGTTTCCCGACCGCGTTGAGGCAGCCCCAGCATTTT.

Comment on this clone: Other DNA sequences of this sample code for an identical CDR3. The CDR3 DNA reads as TGTGCCAGCATGGGACTAGGAGGGGATACGCAGTATTTT. The encoded protein is CASMGLGGDTQYF. The V and J genes are TRBV27 and TRBJ2-3; 8 positions agree with TRBD2. Germline lookup yields CDR1 MNHEY and CDR2 SMNVEV (reference sequence). The CDR3 runs to 13 residues. V lost 7 bases and J lost 6; bases outside the gene matches: 6.

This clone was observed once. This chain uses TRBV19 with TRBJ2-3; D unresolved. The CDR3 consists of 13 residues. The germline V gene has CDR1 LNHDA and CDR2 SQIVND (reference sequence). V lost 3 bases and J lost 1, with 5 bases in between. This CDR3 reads CASSISGTDTQYF. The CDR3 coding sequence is TGTGCCAGTAGTATTTCTGGCACAGATACGCAGTATTTT.

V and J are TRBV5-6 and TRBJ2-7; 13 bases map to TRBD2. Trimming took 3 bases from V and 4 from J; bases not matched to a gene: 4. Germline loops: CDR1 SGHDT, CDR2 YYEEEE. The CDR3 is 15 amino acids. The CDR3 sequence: CASSWGTSGIYEQYF. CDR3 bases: TGTGCCAGCAGCTGGGGGACTAGCGGGATTTACGAGCAGTACTTC.

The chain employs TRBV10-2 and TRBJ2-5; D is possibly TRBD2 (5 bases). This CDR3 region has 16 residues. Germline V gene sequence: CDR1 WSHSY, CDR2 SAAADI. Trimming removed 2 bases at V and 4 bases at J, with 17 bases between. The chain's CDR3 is CASSEVSVSLSETQYF. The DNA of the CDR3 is TGCGCCAGCAGTGAGGTTAGCGTAAGTCTTTCAGAGACCCAGTACTTC.

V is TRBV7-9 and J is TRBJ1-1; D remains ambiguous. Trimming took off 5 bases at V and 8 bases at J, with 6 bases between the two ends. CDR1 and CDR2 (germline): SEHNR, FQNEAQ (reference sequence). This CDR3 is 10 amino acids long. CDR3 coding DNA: TGTGCCAGCAGCCTCATGGAAGCTTTCTTT. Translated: CASSLMEAFF.

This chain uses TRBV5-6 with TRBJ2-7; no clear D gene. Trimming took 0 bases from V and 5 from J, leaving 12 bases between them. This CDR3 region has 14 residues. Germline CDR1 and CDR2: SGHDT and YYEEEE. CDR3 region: CASSLVDSRHEQYF. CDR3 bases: TGTGCCAGCAGCTTGGTGGATAGCCGCCACGAGCAGTACTTC.

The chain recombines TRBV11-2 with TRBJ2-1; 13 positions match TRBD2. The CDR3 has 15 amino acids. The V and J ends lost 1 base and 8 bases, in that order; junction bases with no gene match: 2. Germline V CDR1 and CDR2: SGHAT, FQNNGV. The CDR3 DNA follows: TGTGCCAGCAGCTTAGGGACTAGCGGGAGCGATGAGCAGTTCTTC. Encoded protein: CASSLGTSGSDEQFF.

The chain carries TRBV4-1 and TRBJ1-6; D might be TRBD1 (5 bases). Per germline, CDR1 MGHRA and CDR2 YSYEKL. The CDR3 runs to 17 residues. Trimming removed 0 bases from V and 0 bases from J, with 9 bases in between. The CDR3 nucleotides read TGCGCCAGCAGCCAAGATAAAGGGGACTCCTATAATTCACCCCTCCACTTT. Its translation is CASSQDKGDSYNSPLHF.

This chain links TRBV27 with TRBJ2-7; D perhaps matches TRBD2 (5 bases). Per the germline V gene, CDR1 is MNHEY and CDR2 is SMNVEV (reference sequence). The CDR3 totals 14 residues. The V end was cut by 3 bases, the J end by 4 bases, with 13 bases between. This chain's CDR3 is CASSFRGLGYEQYF. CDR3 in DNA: TGTGCCAGCAGTTTTCGGGGTTTGGGGTACGAGCAGTACTTC.

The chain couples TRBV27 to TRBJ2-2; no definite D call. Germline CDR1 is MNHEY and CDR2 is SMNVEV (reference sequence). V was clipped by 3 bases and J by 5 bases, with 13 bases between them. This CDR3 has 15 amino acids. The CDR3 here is CASSLIGLLTGELFF. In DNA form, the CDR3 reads TGTGCCAGCAGTTTGATAGGGTTACTGACCGGGGAGCTGTTTTTT.

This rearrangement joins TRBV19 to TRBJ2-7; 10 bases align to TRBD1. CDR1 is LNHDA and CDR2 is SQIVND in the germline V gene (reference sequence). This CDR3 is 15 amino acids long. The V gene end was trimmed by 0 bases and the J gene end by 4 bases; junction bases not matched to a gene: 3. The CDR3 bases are TGTGCCAGTAGTATAGATGGGACAGGGGTTTACGAGCAGTACTTC. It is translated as CASSIDGTGVYEQYF.

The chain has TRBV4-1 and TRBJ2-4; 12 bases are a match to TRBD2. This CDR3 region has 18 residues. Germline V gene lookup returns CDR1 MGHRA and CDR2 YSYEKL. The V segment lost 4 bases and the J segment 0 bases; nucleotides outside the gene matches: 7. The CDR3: CASSLGTSGSLAKNIQYF. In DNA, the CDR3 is TGCGCCAGCAGCCTAGGGACTAGCGGGTCTCTAGCCAAAAACATTCAGTACTTC.

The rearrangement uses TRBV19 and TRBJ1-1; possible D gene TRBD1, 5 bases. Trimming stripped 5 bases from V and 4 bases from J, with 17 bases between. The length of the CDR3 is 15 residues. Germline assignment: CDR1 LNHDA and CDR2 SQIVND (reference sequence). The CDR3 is CASSGAPGWGTEAFF. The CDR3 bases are TGTGCCAGTAGTGGGGCCCCAGGGTGGGGCACTGAAGCTTTCTTT.

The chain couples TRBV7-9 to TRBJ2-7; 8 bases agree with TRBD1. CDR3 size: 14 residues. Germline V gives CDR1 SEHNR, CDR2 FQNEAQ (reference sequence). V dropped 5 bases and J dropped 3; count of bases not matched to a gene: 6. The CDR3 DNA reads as TGTGCCAGCAGCCCCGAGGACAGGGTCTACGAGCAGTACTTC. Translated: CASSPEDRVYEQYF.

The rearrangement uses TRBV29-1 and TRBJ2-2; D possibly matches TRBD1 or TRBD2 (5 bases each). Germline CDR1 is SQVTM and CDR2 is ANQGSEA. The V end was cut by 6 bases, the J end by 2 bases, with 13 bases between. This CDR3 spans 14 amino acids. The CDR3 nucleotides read TGCAGCGTGGGACCCGACAGTAACACCGGGGAGCTGTTTTTT. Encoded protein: CSVGPDSNTGELFF.

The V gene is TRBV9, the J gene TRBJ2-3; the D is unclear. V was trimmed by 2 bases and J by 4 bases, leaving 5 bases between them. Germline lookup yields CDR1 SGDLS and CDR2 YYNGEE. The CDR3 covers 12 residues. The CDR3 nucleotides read TGTGCCAGCAGCGTGCGCGCAGATACGCAGTATTTT. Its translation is CASSVRADTQYF.

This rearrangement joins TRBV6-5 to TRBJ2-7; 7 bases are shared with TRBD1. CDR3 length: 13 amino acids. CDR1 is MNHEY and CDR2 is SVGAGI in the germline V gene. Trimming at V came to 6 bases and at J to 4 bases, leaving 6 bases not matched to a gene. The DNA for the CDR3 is TGTGCCAGCAGGGGGACAGAGATATACGAGCAGTACTTC. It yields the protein CASRGTEIYEQYF.

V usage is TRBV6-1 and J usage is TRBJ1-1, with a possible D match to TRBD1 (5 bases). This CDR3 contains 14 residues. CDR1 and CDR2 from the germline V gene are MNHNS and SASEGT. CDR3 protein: CASRSGTVNTEAFF. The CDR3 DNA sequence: TGTGCTTCTCGGTCTGGGACGGTGAACACTGAAGCTTTCTTT.

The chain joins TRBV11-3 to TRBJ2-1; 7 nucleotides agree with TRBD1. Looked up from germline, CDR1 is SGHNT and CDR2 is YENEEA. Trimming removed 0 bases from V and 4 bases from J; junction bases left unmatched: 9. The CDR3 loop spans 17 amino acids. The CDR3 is CASSLDGKGAWYNEQFF. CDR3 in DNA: TGTGCCAGCAGCTTAGATGGAAAGGGGGCTTGGTACAATGAGCAGTTCTTC. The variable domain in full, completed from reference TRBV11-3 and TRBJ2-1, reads EAGVVQSPRYKIIEKKQPVAFWCNPISGHNTLYWYLQNLGQGPELLIRYENEEAVDDSQLPKDRFSAERLKGVDSTLKIQPAELGDSAVYLCASSLDGKGAWYNEQFFGPGTRLTVL.

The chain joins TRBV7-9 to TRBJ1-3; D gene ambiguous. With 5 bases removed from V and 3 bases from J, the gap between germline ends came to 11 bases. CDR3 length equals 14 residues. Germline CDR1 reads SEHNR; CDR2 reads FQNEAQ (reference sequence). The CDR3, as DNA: TGTGCCAGCAGCCAATCGGAGGATGGAAACACCATATATTTT. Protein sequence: CASSQSEDGNTIYF.

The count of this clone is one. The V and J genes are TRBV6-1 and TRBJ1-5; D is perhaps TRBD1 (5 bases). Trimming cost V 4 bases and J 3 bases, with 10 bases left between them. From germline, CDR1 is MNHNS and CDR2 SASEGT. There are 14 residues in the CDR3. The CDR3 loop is CASSGGVTNQPQHF. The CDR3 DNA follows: TGTGCCAGCAGTGGAGGGGTGACCAATCAGCCCCAGCATTTT.

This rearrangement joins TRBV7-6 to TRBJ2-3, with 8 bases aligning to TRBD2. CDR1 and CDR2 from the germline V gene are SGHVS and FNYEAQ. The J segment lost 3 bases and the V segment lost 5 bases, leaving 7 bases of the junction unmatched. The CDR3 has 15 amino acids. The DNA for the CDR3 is TGTGCCAGCAGCCAAAGCGGGAGTTGGACAGATACGCAGTATTTT. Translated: CASSQSGSWTDTQYF.

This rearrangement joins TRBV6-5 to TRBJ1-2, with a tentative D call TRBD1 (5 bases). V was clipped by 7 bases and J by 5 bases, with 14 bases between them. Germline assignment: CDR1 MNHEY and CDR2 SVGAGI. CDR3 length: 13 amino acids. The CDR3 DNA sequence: TGTGCCAGCACCCCAGCGGGGGTGTATGGCTACACCTTC. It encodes CASTPAGVYGYTF.

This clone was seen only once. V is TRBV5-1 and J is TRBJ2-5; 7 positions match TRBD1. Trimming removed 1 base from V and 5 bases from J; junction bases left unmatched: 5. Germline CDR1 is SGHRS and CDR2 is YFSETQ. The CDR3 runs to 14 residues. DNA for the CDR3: TGCGCCAGCAGCTTGTGGGACAGTGGGGAGACCCAGTACTTC. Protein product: CASSLWDSGETQYF.

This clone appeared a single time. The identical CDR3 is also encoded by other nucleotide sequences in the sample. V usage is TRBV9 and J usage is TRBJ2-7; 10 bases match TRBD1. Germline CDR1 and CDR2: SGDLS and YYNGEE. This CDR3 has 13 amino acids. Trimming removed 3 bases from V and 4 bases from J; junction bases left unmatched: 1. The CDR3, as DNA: TGTGCCAGCAGCGGGGGACAGGGGTACGAGCAGTACTTC. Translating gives CASSGGQGYEQYF.

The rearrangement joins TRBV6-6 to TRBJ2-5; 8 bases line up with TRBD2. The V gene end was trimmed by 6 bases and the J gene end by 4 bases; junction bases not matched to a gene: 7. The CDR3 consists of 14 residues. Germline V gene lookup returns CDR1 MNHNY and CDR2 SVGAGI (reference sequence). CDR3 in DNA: TGTGCCAGCAGCCCCAGCGGGGGACGAGAGACCCAGTACTTC. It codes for CASSPSGGRETQYF.

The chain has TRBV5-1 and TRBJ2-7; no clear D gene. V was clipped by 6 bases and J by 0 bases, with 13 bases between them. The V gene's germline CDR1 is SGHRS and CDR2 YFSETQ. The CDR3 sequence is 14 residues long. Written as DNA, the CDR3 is TGCGCCAGCATGGACCCAGGTGGCTCCTACGAGCAGTACTTC. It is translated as CASMDPGGSYEQYF. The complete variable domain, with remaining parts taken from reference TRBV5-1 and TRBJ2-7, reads KAGVTQTPRYLIKTRGQQVTLSCSPISGHRSVSWYQQTPGQGLQFLFEYFSETQRNKGNFPGRFSGRQFSNSRSEMNVSTLELGDSALYLCASMDPGGSYEQYFGPGTRLTVT.

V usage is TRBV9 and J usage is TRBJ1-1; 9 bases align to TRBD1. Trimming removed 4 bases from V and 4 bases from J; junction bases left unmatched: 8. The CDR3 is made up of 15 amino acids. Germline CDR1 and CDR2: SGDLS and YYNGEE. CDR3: CASSSGTGLATEAFF. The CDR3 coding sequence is TGTGCCAGCAGCTCAGGGACAGGGTTGGCCACTGAAGCTTTCTTT.

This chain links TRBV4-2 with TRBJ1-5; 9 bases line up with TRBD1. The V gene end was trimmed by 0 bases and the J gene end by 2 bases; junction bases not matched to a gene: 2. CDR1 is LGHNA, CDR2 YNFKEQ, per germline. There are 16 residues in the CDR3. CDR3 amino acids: CASSQEQGARNQPQHF. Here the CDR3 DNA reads TGTGCCAGCAGCCAAGAACAGGGGGCGCGCAATCAGCCCCAGCATTTT.

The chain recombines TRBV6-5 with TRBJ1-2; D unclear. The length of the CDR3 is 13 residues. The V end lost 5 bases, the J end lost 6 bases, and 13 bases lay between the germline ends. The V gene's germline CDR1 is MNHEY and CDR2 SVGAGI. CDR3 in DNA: TGTGCCAGCAGTCACCTTCCCGGGGATGGCTACACCTTC. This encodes CASSHLPGDGYTF.

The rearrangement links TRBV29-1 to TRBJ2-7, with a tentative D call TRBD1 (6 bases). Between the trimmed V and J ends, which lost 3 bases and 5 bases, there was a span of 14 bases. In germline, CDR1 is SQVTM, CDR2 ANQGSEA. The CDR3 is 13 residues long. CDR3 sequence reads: CSVDWQGNNEQYF. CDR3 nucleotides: TGCAGCGTTGACTGGCAGGGGAACAACGAGCAGTACTTC.